Described below is a single T cell receptor beta chain sequence and its context. Antigen: not known. The source of the sample is a study of CD4+ T cells in melanoma. Findings of the study overall: Diverse differentiation states were reported for melanoma neoantigen-specific CD4+ T cells. A reported correlation linked neoantigen-specific CD4+ T cells to CD8+, macrophage and B cell function.

Clones were read by immunoSEQ multiplex PCR, and TCRdb kept only the in-frame ones, dropping some. The sample records approximately 9,500 clones, around 62% being singletons. The V gene lost 6 bases and the J gene lost 4 bases, with 6 bases spanning the gap. Germline lookup yields CDR1 MNHEY and CDR2 SVGAGI. The CDR3 loop spans 11 amino acids. The origin of this receptor is a human donor with melanoma. V is TRBV6-5 and J is TRBJ1-2; D unclear. Sequences were obtained from cells from a culture (not recorded whether cultured in vitro). The chain's CDR3 is CASRSTYGYTF. CDR3 coding DNA: TGTGCCAGCAGATCCACCTATGGCTACACCTTC.